The 23 T cell receptor beta chains reported below all come from one sample, sequenced in a study of blood T cell repertoires in COVID-19. The data were produced by immunoSEQ multiplex PCR, yet TCRdb's version contains in-frame clones alone and is incomplete. The data hold some 160,000 clones, with 83% observed a single time. The sample comprised peripheral blood. These receptors were taken from a human donor in a cohort sampled during active COVID-19.

The chain has TRBV9 and TRBJ2-7; 12 nucleotides line up with TRBD2. The CDR3 is 15 residues long. The V gene end was trimmed by 4 bases and the J gene end by 7 bases; junction bases not matched to a gene: 9. CDR1 and CDR2 (germline): SGDLS, YYNGEE. The CDR3, as DNA: TGTGCCAGCAGCCCCCGGCTAGCGGGAGGGAGGGAGCAGTACTTC. Translation gives CASSPRLAGGREQYF.

This chain joins TRBV27 and TRBJ2-5; D may be TRBD2 (6 bases). Germline CDR1 MNHEY, CDR2 SMNVEV (reference sequence). The CDR3 runs to 15 residues. V lost 1 base and J lost 4, with 13 bases in between. The CDR3 region is CASSLWGDWGETQYF. The CDR3 DNA reads TGTGCCAGCAGTTTATGGGGGGATTGGGGAGAGACCCAGTACTTC.

This clone has a single count. This chain connects TRBV4-1 to TRBJ2-5, with 12 bases matching TRBD2. This CDR3 spans 16 amino acids. V trimming: 0 bases; J trimming: 4 bases; junction bases outside the gene matches: 3. The germline V gene encodes CDR1 MGHRA and CDR2 YSYEKL. CDR3 residues: CASSQDTSGGLETQYF. In DNA form, the CDR3 reads TGCGCCAGCAGCCAAGATACTAGCGGGGGGTTAGAGACCCAGTACTTC.

The J gene is TRBJ2-7, the V gene TRBV11-2; TRBD1 agrees at 9 bases. The CDR3 is 15 amino acids. V shed 5 bases, J shed 6 bases, and the junction held 11 bases outside the gene matches. Germline V CDR1 and CDR2: SGHAT, FQNNGV. CDR3 loop: CASSLPGTGIGEQYF. The CDR3 bases are TGTGCCAGCAGCCTCCCAGGGACAGGGATTGGCGAGCAGTACTTC.

Only a few counts were recorded for this clone. This chain uses TRBV6-4 with TRBJ1-5; D remains ambiguous. V lost 4 bases, J lost 5 bases, and 9 bases lay in between. Germline V gene data show CDR1 as MRHNA and CDR2 as SNTAGT. The CDR3 totals 13 residues. DNA of the CDR3: TGTGCCAGCAGTGTAAATCGGGATCAGCCCCAGCATTTT. Its protein product is CASSVNRDQPQHF.

This clone came up a few times. The rearrangement links TRBV10-3 to TRBJ2-6; D may be TRBD2 (6 bases). The ends were cut back, 11 bases at V and 4 bases at J, with 18 bases in the middle. Germline lookup yields CDR1 ENHRY and CDR2 SYGVKD. The length of the CDR3 is 15 residues. DNA for the CDR3: TGTGCCGCGGGGCAGGGAGTGCAGGGGGCCAACGTCCTGACTTTC. It translates to CAAGQGVQGANVLTF.

This clone was counted between two and nine times. The gene calls are TRBV7-9 and TRBJ1-5; no clear D gene. This CDR3 is 14 amino acids long. The germline V gene encodes CDR1 SEHNR and CDR2 FQNEAQ (reference sequence). With 6 bases removed from V and 0 bases from J, the gap between germline ends came to 9 bases. The CDR3 sequence: CASSKRSSNQPQHF. CDR3 DNA sequence: TGTGCCAGCAGTAAAAGGAGTAGCAATCAGCCCCAGCATTTT. Complete variable domain (other parts from reference TRBV7-9 and TRBJ1-5): DTGVSQNPRHKITKRGQNVTFRCDPISEHNRLYWYRQTLGQGPEFLTYFQNEAQLEKSRLLSDRFSAERPKGSFSTLEIQRTEQGDSAMYLCASSKRSSNQPQHFGDGTRLSIL.

V is TRBV7-2 and J is TRBJ2-5; the match to TRBD1 covers 9 bases. This CDR3 comprises 15 residues. The J segment lost 4 bases and the V segment lost 1 base, leaving 4 bases of the junction unmatched. The germline V gene has CDR1 SGHTA and CDR2 FQGNSA. The CDR3 loop reads CASSLGDRDAETQYF. CDR3 DNA: TGTGCCAGCAGCTTAGGGGACAGGGACGCAGAGACCCAGTACTTC.

The genes are TRBV19 and TRBJ2-2; 7 bases fit TRBD1. From germline, CDR1 is LNHDA and CDR2 SQIVND (reference sequence). V dropped 2 bases and J dropped 10; count of bases not matched to a gene: 4. The CDR3 is 13 amino acids. The CDR3 reads CASSIRGTAELFF. The CDR3 DNA is TGTGCCAGTAGTATAAGGGGGACAGCGGAGCTGTTTTTT.

The chain joins TRBV5-4 to TRBJ2-5; 10 bases fit TRBD2. The CDR3 has 15 residues. The trim removed 0 bases at V and 2 bases at J, leaving 1 base unmatched. CDR1 is SGHNT and CDR2 is YYREEE in the germline V gene (reference sequence). CDR3: CASSLASGSQETQYF. The CDR3 nucleotides are TGTGCCAGCAGCTTGGCTAGCGGGAGTCAAGAGACCCAGTACTTC.

The V call is TRBV3-1 (or the pseudogene TRBV3-2), the J call TRBJ1-4; 10 bases align to TRBD1. Trimming at V came to 5 bases and at J to 6 bases, leaving 9 bases not matched to a gene. The CDR3 runs to 16 residues. Germline CDR1 reads LGHDT; CDR2 reads YNNKEL (reference sequence). CDR3 protein: CASSKRTGTGDEKLFF. CDR3 nucleotide sequence: TGTGCCAGCAGCAAAAGGACCGGGACAGGGGATGAAAAACTGTTTTTT.

The chain combines TRBV5-1 with TRBJ2-3, with 15 bases aligning to TRBD2. The CDR3 length is 18 residues. CDR1 is SGHRS and CDR2 is YFSETQ in the germline V gene. The V gene end was trimmed by 5 bases and the J gene end by 0 bases; junction bases not matched to a gene: 7. The CDR3 is CASRTLGTSGGSTDTQYF. Here the CDR3 DNA reads TGCGCCAGCAGGACCTTAGGGACTAGCGGGGGGAGCACAGATACGCAGTATTTT.

J is TRBJ2-7 and V is TRBV7-2; TRBD1 matches at 7 bases. Trimming at V came to 5 bases and at J to 3 bases, leaving 7 bases not matched to a gene. From germline, CDR1 is SGHTA and CDR2 FQGNSA. The CDR3 length is 14 residues. The CDR3 sequence is CASSPGTEVYEQYF. CDR3 DNA: TGTGCCAGCAGCCCGGGGACAGAGGTCTACGAGCAGTACTTC.

The V and J genes are TRBV10-1 and TRBJ2-1; TRBD2 aligns across 10 bases. CDR3 length: 16 residues. After removal of 5 bases from V and 10 bases from J, the junction contained 14 bases not matched to a gene. Germline V lookup: CDR1 WNHNN, CDR2 SYGVQD (reference sequence). CDR3 sequence: CASSHGRTRGLAEQFF. CDR3 coding DNA: TGCGCCAGCAGTCATGGCCGAACGAGGGGACTAGCGGAGCAGTTCTTC.

This clone has just one count. This chain connects TRBV3-1 (or the pseudogene TRBV3-2) to TRBJ2-5; 10 bases match TRBD2. V shed 0 bases, J shed 5 bases, and the junction held 6 bases outside the gene matches. Germline V gene data show CDR1 as LGHDT and CDR2 as YNNKEL (reference sequence). The CDR3 runs to 16 residues. CDR3 nucleotides: TGTGCCAGCAGCCAAGATCTCCTAGCGGGAGTTGAGACCCAGTACTTC. Residues: CASSQDLLAGVETQYF.

This chain joins TRBV21-1 and TRBJ1-6; whether TRBD1, the table's D call, matches the DNA was not checked. TRBV21-1 corresponds to a pseudogene. This CDR3 has 14 residues. This chain's CDR3 is CASSSDSYNSPLHF. In DNA form, the CDR3 reads TGTGCCAGCAGCTCTGACAGTTATAATTCACCCCTCCACTTT.

This clone was recorded only once. V is TRBV5-4 and J is TRBJ2-7; TRBD1 agrees at 10 bases. After removal of 2 bases from V and 3 bases from J, the junction contained 5 bases not matched to a gene. The CDR3 contains 15 residues. Germline CDR1 is SGHNT and CDR2 is YYREEE (reference sequence). This CDR3 reads CASSLRQGADYEQYF. CDR3 coding DNA: TGTGCCAGCAGCTTAAGACAGGGGGCTGACTACGAGCAGTACTTC.

This clone was recorded a few times. The chain links TRBV19 to TRBJ1-1; D is perhaps TRBD1 (6 bases). Germline CDR1 and CDR2: LNHDA and SQIVND (reference sequence). Trimming cost V 8 bases and J 1 base, with 17 bases left between them. The CDR3 is made up of 15 amino acids. This chain's CDR3 is CASRDLQGWNTEAFF. For the CDR3, the DNA is TGTGCCAGTCGGGATTTACAGGGTTGGAACACTGAAGCTTTCTTT.

The rearrangement joins TRBV3-1 (or the pseudogene TRBV3-2) to TRBJ1-1, with 7 bases matching TRBD1. The CDR3 contains 15 residues. The V and J ends lost 3 bases and 1 base, in that order; junction bases with no gene match: 5. CDR1 and CDR2 from the germline V gene are LGHDT and YNNKEL (reference sequence). The CDR3, as DNA: TGTGCCAGCAGCCACTACGGACAGGAGAACACTGAAGCTTTCTTT. This translates into CASSHYGQENTEAFF.

The chain employs TRBV7-9 and TRBJ2-5; D gene ambiguous. CDR1 is SEHNR, CDR2 FQNEAQ, per germline (reference sequence). The CDR3 is 14 amino acids. Trimming took off 0 bases at V and 1 base at J, with 6 bases between the two ends. The CDR3 is CASSLAGGQETQYF. For the CDR3, the DNA is TGTGCCAGCAGCTTAGCCGGCGGCCAAGAGACCCAGTACTTC.

V usage is TRBV7-2 and J usage is TRBJ1-5; no clear D gene. Trimming took 4 bases from V and 0 from J, leaving 7 bases between them. The CDR3 runs to 14 residues. Germline values: CDR1 SGHTA, CDR2 FQGNSA. CDR3 region: CASSSGYSNQPQHF. The DNA of the CDR3 is TGTGCCAGCAGCTCAGGATATAGCAATCAGCCCCAGCATTTT.

This chain links TRBV19 with TRBJ2-2; D is unclear. The germline V gene has CDR1 LNHDA and CDR2 SQIVND (reference sequence). Between the trimmed V and J ends, which lost 3 bases and 6 bases, there was a span of 2 bases. This CDR3 has 11 amino acids. CDR3 sequence reads: CASSISGELFF. The CDR3 DNA is TGTGCCAGTAGTATCTCCGGGGAGCTGTTTTTT.

The chain couples TRBV7-6 to TRBJ1-6; the D is unclear. V was pared by 1 base and J by 0 bases, with 10 bases between. From germline, CDR1 is SGHVS and CDR2 FNYEAQ. This CDR3 has 17 amino acids. CDR3: CASSLETGSSYNSPLHF. In nucleotides, the CDR3 is TGTGCCAGCAGCTTAGAGACGGGGAGCTCCTATAATTCACCCCTCCACTTT.